This entry lists 9 T cell receptor beta chains sequenced from one sample in a study of OX40 agonist ivuxolimab in advanced cancers. Sequenced by immunoSEQ multiplex PCR; TCRdb stores in-frame clones only, minus some. The sample has roughly 58,000 clones, 84% seen once. Source: CD4+ or CD8+ T cells sorted from blood, taken in a trial of the OX40 agonist ivuxolimab. Receptor source: an adult with an advanced solid tumor such as melanoma, head and neck, liver or kidney cancer.

V gene TRBV9 combines with J gene TRBJ2-2; 11 positions match TRBD2. Germline V gene data show CDR1 as SGDLS and CDR2 as YYNGEE. The CDR3 length is 14 residues. V shed 0 bases and J 10 bases; nucleotides not matched to a gene: 2. The CDR3 DNA reads TGTGCCAGCAGCGTAGTAGCGGGAGGGGTGGAGCTGTTTTTT. Residues: CASSVVAGGVELFF.

This sequence joins TRBV4-1 and TRBJ2-3, with D possibly TRBD1 on 5 matching bases. CDR3 length: 15 residues. Per germline, CDR1 MGHRA and CDR2 YSYEKL. V was trimmed by 1 base and J by 4 bases, leaving 12 bases between them. CDR3 DNA sequence: TGCGCCAGCAGCCAAGCCAGGGATTCCGCAGATACGCAGTATTTT. This translates into CASSQARDSADTQYF.

This clone was seen a single time. The chain joins TRBV6-5 to TRBJ2-3; D is unclear. Germline V CDR1 and CDR2: MNHEY, SVGAGI. Trimming took off 2 bases at V and 3 bases at J, with 12 bases between the two ends. The CDR3 runs 15 residues. The CDR3 DNA reads as TGTGCCAGCAGTTACGACATCGCAGCGACAGATACGCAGTATTTT. It is translated as CASSYDIAATDTQYF.

The V call is TRBV10-3, the J call TRBJ2-3; D is possibly TRBD1 (5 bases). In germline, CDR1 is ENHRY, CDR2 SYGVKD. There are 15 residues in the CDR3. V was shortened by 7 bases and J by 3 bases, with 17 bases between the two germline ends. CDR3 region: CAIKNTRAVTDTQYF. Written as DNA, the CDR3 is TGTGCCATCAAAAACACCAGGGCAGTAACAGATACGCAGTATTTT.

V and J are TRBV5-1 and TRBJ1-1; D not certain. The CDR3 covers 15 residues. Trimming took off 5 bases at V and 2 bases at J, with 16 bases between the two ends. CDR1 SGHRS and CDR2 YFSETQ come from the germline V gene. The CDR3 reads CASRPLGPANTEAFF. The CDR3 DNA sequence: TGCGCCAGCAGACCCTTAGGACCCGCCAACACTGAAGCTTTCTTT.

V and J are TRBV7-2 and TRBJ1-1, with D maybe TRBD1 (5 bases). CDR1 is SGHTA, CDR2 FQGNSA, per germline. The CDR3 has 15 residues. V was pared by 5 bases and J by 0 bases, with 13 bases between. The CDR3 nucleotides read TGTGCCAGCAGCCGACTCGGGGGGATGAACACTGAAGCTTTCTTT. Its protein product is CASSRLGGMNTEAFF.

J is TRBJ2-1 and V is TRBV7-9; TRBD1 matches at 7 bases. V lost 1 base to trimming and J lost 7 bases; unmatched junction nucleotides: 7. This CDR3 region has 15 residues. The germline gives CDR1 SEHNR, CDR2 FQNEAQ (reference sequence). The CDR3 region has the DNA TGTGCCAGCAGCTTAGTACAGGGGAGAGAAAATGAGCAGTTCTTC. Protein: CASSLVQGRENEQFF. Filled out from reference TRBV7-9 and TRBJ2-1, the complete variable domain reads DTGVSQNPRHKITKRGQNVTFRCDPISEHNRLYWYRQTLGQGPEFLTYFQNEAQLEKSRLLSDRFSAERPKGSFSTLEIQRTEQGDSAMYLCASSLVQGRENEQFFGPGTRLTVL.

The chain couples TRBV14 to TRBJ2-7, with D possibly matching TRBD2 (6 bases). Germline V lookup: CDR1 SGHDN, CDR2 FVKESK. The CDR3 consists of 13 residues. V lost 2 bases and J lost 13, with 18 bases in between. In DNA, the CDR3 is TGTGCCAGCAGCCAAACCTCCGTAGTAGCGGTTTACTTC. This sequence encodes CASSQTSVVAVYF.

V is TRBV5-1 and J is TRBJ2-2; no definite D call. The germline V gene encodes CDR1 SGHRS and CDR2 YFSETQ. V lost 4 bases, J lost 2 bases, and 6 bases lay in between. This CDR3 region has 13 residues. The CDR3 bases are TGCGCCAGCAGCGTTACTAACACCGGGGAGCTGTTTTTT. Residues: CASSVTNTGELFF.